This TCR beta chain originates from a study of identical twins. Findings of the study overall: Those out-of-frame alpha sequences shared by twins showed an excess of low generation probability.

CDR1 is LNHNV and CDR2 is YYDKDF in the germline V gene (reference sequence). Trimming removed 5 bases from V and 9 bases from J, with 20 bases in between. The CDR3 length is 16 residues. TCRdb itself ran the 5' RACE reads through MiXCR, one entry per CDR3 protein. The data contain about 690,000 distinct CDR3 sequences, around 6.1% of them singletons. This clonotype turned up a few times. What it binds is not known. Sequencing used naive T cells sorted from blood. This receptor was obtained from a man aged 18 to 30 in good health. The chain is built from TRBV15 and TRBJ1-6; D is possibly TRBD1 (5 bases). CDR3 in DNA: TGTGCCACCAGCGCATGGGCGGGGGGTTCGCCTTCACCCCTCCACTTT. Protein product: CATSAWAGGSPSPLHF.